Following are 18 T cell receptor beta chains from one sample sequenced in a study of blood T cell repertoires in COVID-19. Sequenced by immunoSEQ multiplex PCR; TCRdb stores in-frame clones only, minus some. This repertoire shows about 390,000 clones, about 83% found once; its top ten account for approximately 10%. The specimen sequenced was PBMCs or T cells enriched from blood (not recorded which). Source of these receptors: a woman aged 45-65 years who had recovered from COVID-19.

This sequence joins TRBV7-9 and TRBJ2-1; the D gene is possibly TRBD2 (6 bases). Germline V gene sequence: CDR1 SEHNR, CDR2 FQNEAQ (reference sequence). The CDR3 contains 13 residues. Trimming took off 5 bases at V and 8 bases at J, with 13 bases between the two ends. CDR3 nucleotide sequence: TGTGCCAGCAGCCCGACTAGTTTCGATGAGCAGTTCTTC. Translated: CASSPTSFDEQFF. The whole variable domain, remainder taken from reference TRBV7-9 and TRBJ2-1, is DTGVSQNPRHKITKRGQNVTFRCDPISEHNRLYWYRQTLGQGPEFLTYFQNEAQLEKSRLLSDRFSAERPKGSFSTLEIQRTEQGDSAMYLCASSPTSFDEQFFGPGTRLTVL.

In its sample, this clone was seen a few times. The chain has TRBV11-2 and TRBJ2-7; D perhaps matches TRBD1 (5 bases). The germline CDR1 and CDR2 sequences are SGHAT and FQNNGV. The CDR3 runs 15 residues. With 5 bases removed from V and 5 bases from J, the gap between germline ends came to 19 bases. CDR3 sequence (DNA): TGTGCCAGCAGCCGCAATCTAGGGGTCAGCGACGAGCAGTACTTC. Translating gives CASSRNLGVSDEQYF.

This chain uses TRBV10-3 with TRBJ1-2, with D possibly TRBD1 on 5 matching bases. Germline V CDR1 and CDR2: ENHRY, SYGVKD. This CDR3 spans 16 amino acids. V gave up 3 bases and J gave up 0 bases, with 14 bases separating them. As DNA, the CDR3 is TGTGCCATCAGTGATTCTTTGGGGGGGGCTAACTATGGCTACACCTTC. This encodes CAISDSLGGANYGYTF.

In this sample, this clone turned up a few times. J is TRBJ2-1 and V is TRBV5-4; TRBD2 might be the D (6 bases). Trimming left V 4 bases short and J 10 bases short, with 15 bases between. Germline-derived CDR1 and CDR2 are SGHNT and YYREEE (reference sequence). The CDR3 length is 13 residues. The CDR3 nucleotides read TGTGCCAGCAGCGATAACCCGGGACTCGAGCAGTTCTTC. This codes for CASSDNPGLEQFF. The full variable domain, rest sourced from reference TRBV5-4 and TRBJ2-1, is ETGVTQSPTHLIKTRGQQVTLRCSSQSGHNTVSWYQQALGQGPQFIFQYYREEENGRGNFPPRFSGLQFPNYSSELNVNALELDDSALYLCASSDNPGLEQFFGPGTRLTVL.

The gene calls are TRBV9 and TRBJ1-6; TRBD1 matches at 9 bases. CDR3 length equals 15 residues. Looked up from germline, CDR1 is SGDLS and CDR2 is YYNGEE. Unmatched junction bases numbered 9, after V lost 4 bases and J lost 10 bases. Here the CDR3 DNA reads TGTGCCAGCAGCCTGTCGGGGACAGGGACCTCACCCCTCCACTTT. Its translation: CASSLSGTGTSPLHF.

The chain couples TRBV7-9 to TRBJ1-2, with unresolved D. Germline V CDR1 and CDR2: SEHNR, FQNEAQ (reference sequence). The CDR3 length is 15 residues. V was trimmed by 0 bases and J by 6 bases, leaving 14 bases between them. The CDR3 loop is CASSLASQIADGYTF. The DNA for the CDR3 is TGTGCCAGCAGCTTAGCGTCACAGATCGCCGATGGCTACACCTTC.

The chain is built from TRBV12-3 or TRBV12-4 and TRBJ1-2; D uncertain. Trimming took 1 base from V and 5 from J, leaving 8 bases between them. The CDR3 spans 13 residues. CDR3 nucleotide sequence: TGTGCCAGCAGTTTAGAGAGTTTGTATGGCTACACCTTC. Residues: CASSLESLYGYTF.

The chain is built from TRBV30 and TRBJ1-2; unclear D gene. Germline CDR1 reads GTSNPN; CDR2 reads SVGIG (reference sequence). The length of the CDR3 is 12 residues. Trimming removed 3 bases from V and 8 bases from J, with 13 bases in between. CDR3 in DNA: TGTGCCTGGAGCCCGCCGGGTGCAGGCTACACCTTC. Amino acid sequence: CAWSPPGAGYTF.

This sequence joins TRBV4-3 and TRBJ1-2; TRBD1 might be the D (5 bases). The V gene lost 0 bases and the J gene lost 5 bases, with 13 bases spanning the gap. This CDR3 comprises 15 residues. Germline CDR1 LGHNA, CDR2 YSLEER. The CDR3 nucleotides are TGCGCCAGCAGCCAAGAGAGACGACAGCCGTATGGCTACACCTTC. Translating gives CASSQERRQPYGYTF.

This clone appeared a few times. This chain connects TRBV28 to TRBJ1-5, with 11 bases lining up with TRBD1. Unmatched junction bases numbered 3, after V lost 8 bases and J lost 3 bases. CDR3 length equals 14 residues. The V gene's germline CDR1 is MDHEN and CDR2 SYDVKM. This CDR3 is CASGTGGNNQPQHF. The CDR3 DNA is TGTGCCAGCGGGACAGGGGGGAACAATCAGCCCCAGCATTTT.

V usage is TRBV4-3 and J usage is TRBJ2-5; TRBD1 aligns across 12 bases. Germline lookup yields CDR1 LGHNA and CDR2 YSLEER. The CDR3 spans 15 residues. The junction had 5 bases not matched to a gene; V was cut back by 4 bases and J by 5 bases. In DNA, the CDR3 is TGCGCCAGCAGCCGGGACAGGGGGCGCGGTGAGACCCAGTACTTC. Encoded protein: CASSRDRGRGETQYF.

The genes are TRBV19 and TRBJ1-2, with D maybe TRBD1 (6 bases). CDR3 size: 12 residues. Trimming removed 7 bases from V and 6 bases from J, with 12 bases in between. Germline CDR1 reads LNHDA; CDR2 reads SQIVND (reference sequence). As DNA, the CDR3 is TGTGCCAGTACTGATTGGGGGCATGGCTACACCTTC. The encoded protein is CASTDWGHGYTF.

This chain connects TRBV19 to TRBJ2-1; D possibly corresponds to TRBD1 (5 bases). CDR3 length: 17 residues. The germline V gene has CDR1 LNHDA and CDR2 SQIVND (reference sequence). Trimming took off 3 bases at V and 6 bases at J, with 21 bases between the two ends. CDR3 coding DNA: TGTGCCAGTAGTATCGTTTTTGGGGCTGCGAGGCCCAATGAGCAGTTCTTC. Translated, it gives CASSIVFGAARPNEQFF. The full variable domain, rest sourced from reference TRBV19 and TRBJ2-1, is DGGITQSPKYLFRKEGQNVTLSCEQNLNHDAMYWYRQDPGQGLRLIYYSQIVNDFQKGDIAEGYSVSREKKESFPLTVTSAQKNPTAFYLCASSIVFGAARPNEQFFGPGTRLTVL.

J is TRBJ1-5 and V is TRBV3-1 (or the pseudogene TRBV3-2), with 7 bases matching TRBD1. V shed 3 bases and J 5 bases; nucleotides not matched to a gene: 4. Germline lookup yields CDR1 LGHDT and CDR2 YNNKEL (reference sequence). This CDR3 is built from 14 residues. The DNA for the CDR3 is TGTGCCAGCAGCCAGACAGGGCTTGATCAGCCCCAGCATTTT. This codes for CASSQTGLDQPQHF.

The CDR3 protein is CSTHRVPRDTQYF. The CDR3 bases are TGCAGCACCCACCGGGTCCCAAGGGATACGCAGTATTTT. The V call is TRBV29-1, the J call TRBJ2-3, with D uncertain. CDR1 is SQVTM and CDR2 is ANQGSEA in the germline V gene. CDR3 length: 13 residues. The germline V and J ends were trimmed by 8 bases and 6 bases, with 18 bases remaining between them.

To note about this clone: This specimen includes other DNA sequences encoding the same CDR3. The chain links TRBV6-1 to TRBJ1-5; D gene ambiguous. The V gene lost 0 bases and the J gene lost 4 bases, with 4 bases spanning the gap. CDR3 length: 13 amino acids. Germline assignment: CDR1 MNHNS and CDR2 SASEGT. The CDR3 DNA sequence: TGTGCCAGCAGTGAAGCCCAAAATCAGCCCCAGCATTTT. Translated, it gives CASSEAQNQPQHF.

The chain employs TRBV5-1 and TRBJ2-3; tentatively, D is TRBD1 (5 bases). The CDR3 contains 16 residues. Trimming shortened V by 0 bases and J by 0 bases, and 11 bases separated the two germline ends. Per the germline V gene, CDR1 is SGHRS and CDR2 is YFSETQ. This chain's CDR3 is CASSLGWQGSTDTQYF. Written as DNA, the CDR3 is TGCGCCAGCAGCTTGGGGTGGCAGGGAAGCACAGATACGCAGTATTTT.

This clone has only one observation. The chain joins TRBV6-5 to TRBJ2-3; tentative D call: TRBD2 (5 bases). The CDR3 is 14 residues long. Germline loops: CDR1 MNHEY, CDR2 SVGAGI. The V end was cut by 10 bases, the J end by 6 bases, with 20 bases between. CDR3 in DNA: TGTGCCACCCGAAAAGGACGGAGGACGGATACGCAGTATTTT. This sequence encodes CATRKGRRTDTQYF.